This TCR beta chain came from a study of blood T cell repertoires in COVID-19. Overall study context: The United States, Italy and Spain supplied acute and convalescent COVID-19 samples. T cells, B-cell-depleted T cells, or PBMCs provided the cDNA or gDNA that served as material.

Authors' processing steps: Reference gene primer amplification gave nucleated cell count estimates. Here immunoSEQ multiplex PCR was the method, and the copy in TCRdb shows in-frame clones only, minus some. D and trimming were read from the DNA, whereas the V and J calls and clone size are those reported in that table. The repertoire has 400,000 to 500,000 clones, 86% of them found once; the top ten carry approximately 1.4%. Germline V lookup: CDR1 MGHRA, CDR2 YSYEKL. The CDR3 is 20 amino acids. With 4 bases removed from V and 2 bases from J, the gap between germline ends came to 27 bases. This clone was seen a handful of times.

The sequenced material came from peripheral blood. This sequence was found in a woman in her 30s with active or convalescent COVID-19. The chain recombines TRBV4-1 with TRBJ1-3, with a weak D call TRBD1 (5 bases). CDR3 sequence reads: CASSRVGDGQPASPGNTIYF. The CDR3 region has the DNA TGCGCCAGCAGCCGAGTCGGCGACGGACAACCCGCGTCCCCTGGAAACACCATATATTTT.